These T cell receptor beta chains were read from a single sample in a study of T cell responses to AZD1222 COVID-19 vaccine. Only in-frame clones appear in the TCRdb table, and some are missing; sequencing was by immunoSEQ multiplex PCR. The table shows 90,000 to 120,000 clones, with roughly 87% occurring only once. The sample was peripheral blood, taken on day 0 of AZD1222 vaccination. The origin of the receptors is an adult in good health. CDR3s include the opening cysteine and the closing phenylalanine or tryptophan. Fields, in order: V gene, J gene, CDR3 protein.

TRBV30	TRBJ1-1	CAWSAGWGQQNTEAFF
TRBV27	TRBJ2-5	CASSSRGTRQETQYF
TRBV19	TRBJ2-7	CATAKQGGAYEQYF
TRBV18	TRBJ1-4	CASSLGESHNEKLFF
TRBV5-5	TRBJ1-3	CASSLVGAAGNTIYF
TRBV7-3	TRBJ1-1	CASSSNRDSLDEAFF
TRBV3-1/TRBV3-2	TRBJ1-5	CASSQDGIVGANQPQHF
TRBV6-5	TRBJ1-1	CASSDWGLPNTEAFF
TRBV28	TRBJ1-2	CASRTQGWGYTF
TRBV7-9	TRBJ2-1	CASSGGSSYNEQFF
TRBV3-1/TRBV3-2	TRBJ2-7	CASSQELTSDYEQYF
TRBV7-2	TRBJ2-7	CASSLTVLTYEQYF
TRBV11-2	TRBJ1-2	CASSLDSGVSYGYTF
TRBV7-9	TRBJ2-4	CASSSSGAKNIQYF
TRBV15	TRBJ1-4	CATSRDGFLEKLFF
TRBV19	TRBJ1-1	CASSTQSEAFF
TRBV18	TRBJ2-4	CASSPGAIAKNIQYF
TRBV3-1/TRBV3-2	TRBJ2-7	CASSFLGAEQYF
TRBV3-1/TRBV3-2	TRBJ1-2	CASSQDSVAGNGYTF
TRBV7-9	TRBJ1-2	CASSLQGAEGYTF
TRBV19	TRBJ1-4	CASSTARGELATNEKLFF
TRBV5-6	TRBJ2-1	CASSLVGTSGGGEQFF
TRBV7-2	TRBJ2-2	CASSPIRQGANTGELFF
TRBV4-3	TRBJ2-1	CASSPGTGSYNEQFF
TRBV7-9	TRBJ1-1	CASSLGQLEAFF
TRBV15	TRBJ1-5	CATSRDGSSNQPQHF
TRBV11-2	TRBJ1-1	CASSRTGTGGLNTEAFF
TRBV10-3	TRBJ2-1	CAISESRGNNEQFF
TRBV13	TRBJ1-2	CASSLGPGHYGYTF
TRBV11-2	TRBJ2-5	CASSSGGTQYF
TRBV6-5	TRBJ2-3	CASTACRGPTDTQYF
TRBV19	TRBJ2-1	CASSGGPGARVYNEQFF
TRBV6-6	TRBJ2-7	CASSYSTYEQYF
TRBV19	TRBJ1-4	CASSYRDGGYEKLFF
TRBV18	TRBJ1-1	CASSKEQGVNTEAFF
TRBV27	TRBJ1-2	CASSSDGTAPGYTF
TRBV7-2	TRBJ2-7	CASSLAMQAYEQYF
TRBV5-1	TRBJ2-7	CASSSYSGRASYEQYF
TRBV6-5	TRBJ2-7	CATQMDRATYEQYF
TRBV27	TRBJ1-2	CASSPLDRHYGYTF
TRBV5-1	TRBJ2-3	CASSPGLQRGTDTQYF
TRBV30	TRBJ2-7	CAWSVAGGYEQYF
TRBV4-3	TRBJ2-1	CASSQVQRLHNEQFF
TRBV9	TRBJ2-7	CASSPRTSSYEQYF
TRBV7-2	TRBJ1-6	CASSLGDRYSPLHF
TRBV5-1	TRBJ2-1	CASSGGPTYNEQFF
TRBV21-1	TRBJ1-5	CASSLRVWQPQHF